The rows below give T cell receptor beta chains drawn from one sample of a study of blood T cells in healthy people across ages. TCRdb redid the calling of the 5' RACE reads with MiXCR, one entry per CDR3 protein. Of about 670,000 distinct CDR3 sequences listed, roughly half were seen once; the top ten hold 13%. Sample: blood. The receptor set was obtained from a woman older than 75 in good health. Each CDR3 is given with its conserved first and last residue. Each record gives: CDR3 length, V gene, D gene, J gene, clone size, CDR3 protein, CDR3 DNA. A D gene is named only where the DNA matches it firmly. A row's size may be missing; if present it is once, few, many or a size class.

>13|TRBV28|.|TRBJ1-2|.
CASSLIRVDGYTF
TGTGCCAGCAGTTTGATTAGGGTTGATGGCTACACCTTC
>12|TRBV12-3/TRBV12-4|.|TRBJ2-5|.
CASSLRPETQYF
TGTGCCAGCAGCCTCAGACCGGAGACCCAGTACTTC
>11|TRBV20-1|.|TRBJ2-7|many
CSARKSGEQYF
TGCAGTGCTAGAAAAAGCGGTGAGCAGTACTTC
>15|TRBV28|.|TRBJ2-4|many
CASSSLSLAKNIQYF
TGTGCCAGCAGTTCGTTATCACTAGCCAAAAACATTCAGTACTTC
>17|TRBV6-2/TRBV6-3|.|TRBJ1-1|.
CASSDTPRQRLNTEAFF
TGTGCCAGCAGCGATACCCCTAGACAGCGATTGAACACTGAAGCTTTCTTT
>16|TRBV12-3/TRBV12-4|.|TRBJ2-3|.
CASSFRPPRGPDTQYF
TGTGCCAGCAGTTTTCGACCACCCCGGGGTCCAGATACGCAGTATTTT
>14|TRBV2|.|TRBJ2-5|many
CATVANPYQETQYF
TGTGCCACGGTAGCTAACCCGTACCAAGAGACCCAGTACTTC
>15|TRBV6-5|.|TRBJ1-4|.
CASSAVGGRNEKLFF
TGTGCCAGCAGCGCCGTCGGGGGCCGTAATGAAAAACTGTTTTTT
>14|TRBV9|.|TRBJ1-3|.
CASSVTGSGNTIYF
TGTGCCAGCAGCGTTACGGGCTCTGGAAACACCATATATTTT
>15|TRBV2|TRBD2|TRBJ2-1|.
CASTTLARVYNEQFF
TGTGCCAGCACCACACTAGCGCGGGTCTACAATGAGCAGTTCTTC
>16|TRBV20-1|.|TRBJ2-6|.
CSARYAGRGGANVLTF
TGCAGTGCTAGATACGCTGGGCGGGGTGGGGCCAACGTCCTGACTTTC
>14|TRBV6-1|.|TRBJ2-1|once
CASRQGDNYNEQFF
TGTGCCAGCAGGCAGGGCGACAACTACAATGAGCAGTTCTTC
>15|TRBV20-1|.|TRBJ1-3|.
CSASMGGTIGNTIYF
TGCAGTGCTAGCATGGGGGGTACGATTGGAAACACCATATATTTT
>17|TRBV12-3/TRBV12-4|TRBD1|TRBJ1-2|.
CASSRQTTGTGGFGYTF
TGTGCCAGCAGTCGACAAACCACCGGGACAGGGGGTTTTGGCTACACCTTC
>13|TRBV9|.|TRBJ2-7|.
CASSVGVTYEQYF
TGTGCCAGCAGCGTAGGTGTCACCTACGAGCAGTACTTC
>15|TRBV7-3|.|TRBJ2-5|.
CASSLRHLAGETQYF
TGTGCCAGCAGCTTAAGACATCTTGCTGGAGAGACCCAGTACTTC
>16|TRBV15|.|TRBJ1-2|.
CATSRDRGGRGYGYTF
TGTGCCACCAGCAGAGATCGGGGCGGAAGGGGCTATGGCTACACCTTC
>13|TRBV12-3/TRBV12-4|.|TRBJ2-3|.
CASCPGKKFTQYF
TGTGCCAGCTGCCCCGGAAAAAAGTTTACGCAGTATTTT
>13|TRBV27|.|TRBJ2-1|.
CASIFGSRNERFF
TGTGCCAGCATTTTTGGTAGTCGGAATGAGCGGTTCTTC
>16|TRBV12-3/TRBV12-4|.|TRBJ1-6|few
CASSLGLGRGGSPLHF
TGTGCCAGCAGTTTAGGCCTGGGTAGGGGCGGTTCACCCCTCCACTTT
>11|TRBV20-1|.|TRBJ1-3|.
CSALNGKTIYF
TGCAGTGCTCTGAATGGAAAGACCATATATTTT
>16|TRBV27|TRBD1|TRBJ2-4|few
CASSRRQGAQRDIQYF
TGTGCCAGCAGTCGGAGACAGGGGGCCCAAAGAGACATTCAGTACTTC
>14|TRBV20-1|.|TRBJ2-2|few
CSASFGRGAGELFF
TGCAGTGCCTCGTTCGGGCGAGGGGCCGGGGAGCTGTTTTTT
>12|TRBV5-1|.|TRBJ2-5|.
CASSLEGNEQYF
TGTGCCAGCAGTTTGGAAGGCAATGAGCAGTACTTC
>17|TRBV25-1|TRBD2|TRBJ2-5|many
CASSGLAGLFLQETQYF
TGTGCCAGCAGTGGGCTAGCGGGGCTGTTTCTGCAAGAGACCCAGTACTTC
>15|TRBV9|TRBD1|TRBJ1-1|many
CASSAGGQPGVEAFF
TGTGCCAGCAGCGCAGGGGGACAGCCAGGGGTTGAAGCTTTCTTT
>13|TRBV27|.|TRBJ2-7|once
CASSLGRGTEQYF
TGTGCCAGCAGTTTGGGCCGAGGGACCGAGCAGTACTTC
>14|TRBV12-3/TRBV12-4|.|TRBJ1-4|.
CASSIQGGGEKLFF
TGTGCCAGCAGCATCCAGGGCGGGGGTGAAAAACTGTTTTTT
>13|TRBV28|.|TRBJ2-7|many
CASTYSASYEQYF
TGTGCCAGCACCTACTCCGCCTCCTACGAGCAGTACTTC
>17|TRBV7-8|.|TRBJ2-3|.
CASSLQAPSGTTDTQYF
TGTGCCAGCAGCCTCCAAGCACCCTCGGGGACCACAGATACGCAGTATTTT